This passage covers 7 T cell receptor beta chains from one sample sequenced in a study of neoadjuvant anti-PD-1 for oral cavity cancer. Clones were read by immunoSEQ multiplex PCR, and TCRdb kept only the in-frame ones, dropping some. The table includes approximately 12,000 clones, around three fifths detected once. Source: tumor tissue, taken before nivolumab (anti-PD-1) treatment. The receptors come from a person aged 40 to 85 with oral cavity squamous cell carcinoma. The donor label of this sample is uncertain.

In its sample, this clone was seen a few times. This chain joins TRBV10-1 and TRBJ2-7; D possibly corresponds to TRBD2 (7 bases). Germline CDR1 and CDR2: WNHNN and SYGVQD (reference sequence). V gave up 2 bases and J gave up 6 bases, with 17 bases separating them. This CDR3 has 15 amino acids. CDR3 coding DNA: TGCGCCAGCAGTGAGATTAAGGCGGGGGCCGGCGAGCAGTACTTC. Translating it yields CASSEIKAGAGEQYF.

The chain joins TRBV10-2 to TRBJ1-5; TRBD1 might be the D (5 bases). The length of the CDR3 is 14 residues. Germline-derived CDR1 and CDR2 are WSHSY and SAAADI. Trimming removed 3 bases from V and 4 bases from J, with 10 bases in between. CDR3 coding DNA: TGCGCCAGCAGTGACAGGGATCGGAATCAGCCCCAGCATTTT. It is translated as CASSDRDRNQPQHF.

This clone was seen more than once but under ten times. The chain carries TRBV27 and TRBJ2-7; D is possibly TRBD2 (5 bases). The germline V gene encodes CDR1 MNHEY and CDR2 SMNVEV (reference sequence). Trimming removed 5 bases at V and 4 bases at J, with 15 bases between. The CDR3 is 14 amino acids. Here the CDR3 DNA reads TGTGCCAGCAGTAACCGGGATCAGCCATACGAGCAGTACTTC. Protein: CASSNRDQPYEQYF.

The chain joins TRBV7-3 to TRBJ2-1; D is unresolved. The germline CDR1 and CDR2 sequences are SGHTA and FQGTGA. V was trimmed by 5 bases and J by 5 bases, leaving 10 bases between them. The length of the CDR3 is 13 residues. As DNA, the CDR3 is TGTGCCAGCAGCCCCCAAACTCACAATGAGCAGTTCTTC. Translating gives CASSPQTHNEQFF.

The chain employs TRBV28 and TRBJ2-2, with TRBD2 identical over 12 bases. The germline gives CDR1 MDHEN, CDR2 SYDVKM. The CDR3 spans 17 residues. After removal of 4 bases from V and 6 bases from J, the junction contained 9 bases not matched to a gene. Here the CDR3 DNA reads TGTGCCAGCAGTTCCTGGGGGCTAGCGGGAGGGCCCGGGGAGCTGTTTTTT. Encoded protein: CASSSWGLAGGPGELFF.

V usage is TRBV5-8 and J usage is TRBJ2-7; 10 bases line up with TRBD2. V was pared by 4 bases and J by 3 bases, with 7 bases of the junction left unmatched. CDR3 length equals 15 residues. Germline assignment: CDR1 SGHTS and CDR2 YDEGEE. The CDR3 coding sequence is TGTGCCAGCAGCCGAAGCGGGAGGGAACTCTACGAGCAGTACTTC. Amino acid sequence: CASSRSGRELYEQYF.

This clone appeared once. The chain has TRBV10-2 and TRBJ2-1; 13 positions agree with TRBD2. CDR1 and CDR2 from the germline V gene are WSHSY and SAAADI. Unmatched junction bases numbered 0, after V lost 6 bases and J lost 4 bases. The CDR3 covers 14 residues. The CDR3 here is CASRTSGRYNEQFF. The CDR3 nucleotides read TGCGCCAGCAGGACTAGCGGGAGGTACAATGAGCAGTTCTTC.